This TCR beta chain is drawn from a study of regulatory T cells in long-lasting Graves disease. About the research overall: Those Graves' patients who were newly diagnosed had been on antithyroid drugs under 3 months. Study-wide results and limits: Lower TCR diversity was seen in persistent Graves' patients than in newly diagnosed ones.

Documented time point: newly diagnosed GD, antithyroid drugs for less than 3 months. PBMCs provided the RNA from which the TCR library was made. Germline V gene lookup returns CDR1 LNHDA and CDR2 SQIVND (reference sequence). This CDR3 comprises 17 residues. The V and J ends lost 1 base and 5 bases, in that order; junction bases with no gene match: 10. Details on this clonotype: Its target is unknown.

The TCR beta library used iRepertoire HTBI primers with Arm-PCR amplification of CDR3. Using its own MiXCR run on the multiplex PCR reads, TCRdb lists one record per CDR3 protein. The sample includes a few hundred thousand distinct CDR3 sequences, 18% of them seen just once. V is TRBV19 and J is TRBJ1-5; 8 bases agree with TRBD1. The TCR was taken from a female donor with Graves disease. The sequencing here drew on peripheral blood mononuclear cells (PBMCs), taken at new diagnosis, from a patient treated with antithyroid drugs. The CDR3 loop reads CASSIGQGARDDQPQHF. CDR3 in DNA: TGTGCCAGTAGTATAGGGCAGGGGGCCAGGGACGATCAGCCCCAGCATTTT.